A single sample gave rise to the 25 T cell receptor beta chains below, sequenced in a study of cytomegalovirus exposure and HLA in healthy donors. With 60 Vbeta and 13 Jbeta primers, the PCR was carried out. Profiling relied on immunoSEQ multiplex PCR, and the TCRdb table lists in-frame clones only, not all of them. The repertoire has tens of thousands of clones, about 71% of them found once; the top ten carry approximately 7.8%. The sequenced material came from PBMCs. These receptor sequences come from a man in his 60s in good health and CMV-seronegative.

This clone occurred once. Mismatch with germline at one junction end may stem from a read error. The V gene is TRBV7-7, the J gene TRBJ2-1, with a tentative D call TRBD2 (6 bases). Germline CDR1 and CDR2: SSHAT and FNYEAQ (reference sequence). The CDR3 runs 15 residues. CDR3 sequence (DNA): TGTGCTAGCAGCTTAGGGGCGGGGAATCACAATGAGCAGTTCTTC. This sequence encodes CASSLGAGNHNEQFF.

This chain links TRBV5-5 with TRBJ1-1; D gene unclear. The CDR3 consists of 15 residues. V shed 0 bases and J shed 0 bases, with 9 bases lying between them. Germline values: CDR1 SGHKS, CDR2 YYEKEE (reference sequence). CDR3 sequence: CASSLAVNMNTEAFF. CDR3 in DNA: TGTGCCAGCAGCTTGGCCGTAAACATGAACACTGAAGCTTTCTTT.

The chain carries TRBV10-3 and TRBJ1-5; maybe TRBD1 (6 bases). V was cut by 9 bases and J by 3 bases, with 12 bases left in between. In germline, CDR1 is ENHRY, CDR2 SYGVKD. The CDR3 is made up of 13 amino acids. CDR3 in amino acids: CAMSDRPNQPQHF. Written as DNA, the CDR3 is TGTGCCATGTCCGACAGGCCCAATCAGCCCCAGCATTTT.

This clone was observed a handful of times. This chain uses TRBV6-1 with TRBJ2-5, with 9 positions matching TRBD1. Judging by the DNA end, TRBJ2-7 fits better; the J call may be wrong. The length of the CDR3 is 15 residues. Germline CDR1 is MNHNS and CDR2 is SASEGT. The CDR3 sequence is CASSAGGTGMTEQYF. The CDR3 coding sequence is TGTGCCAGCAGTGCCGGGGGGACAGGGATGACCGAGCAGTACTTC.

J is TRBJ1-5 and V is TRBV2; possible D gene TRBD1, 5 bases. The V and J ends lost 7 bases and 7 bases respectively, with 11 bases between them. This CDR3 spans 12 amino acids. Germline loops: CDR1 SNHLY, CDR2 FYNNEI. The CDR3 loop is CASKEEGQPQHF. The DNA for the CDR3 is TGTGCCAGCAAAGAGGAGGGGCAGCCCCAGCATTTT.

The J gene is TRBJ1-1, the V gene TRBV6-5, with no clear D. Trimming stripped 2 bases from V and 5 bases from J, with 9 bases between. Looked up from germline, CDR1 is MNHEY and CDR2 is SVGAGI. This CDR3 region has 13 residues. The CDR3 bases are TGTGCCAGCAGTTACGAGTCCCGGACTGAAGCTTTCTTT. Its protein is CASSYESRTEAFF.

V and J are TRBV6-6 and TRBJ1-5; D gene ambiguous. This CDR3 has 13 residues. The germline V gene encodes CDR1 MNHNY and CDR2 SVGAGI (reference sequence). V was pared by 5 bases and J by 1 base, with 6 bases between. The CDR3 protein is CASSPRSNQPQHF. The CDR3 DNA is TGTGCCAGCAGTCCCAGAAGCAATCAGCCCCAGCATTTT.

This CDR3 reads CASSAGTGGSSLTDTQYF. The CDR3 nucleotides read TGTGCCAGCAGCGCCGGGACAGGGGGCAGTTCCCTGACAGATACGCAGTATTTT. The J gene is TRBJ2-3, the V gene TRBV7-9; 12 positions agree with TRBD1. This CDR3 region has 18 residues. Looked up from germline, CDR1 is SEHNR and CDR2 is FQNEAQ (reference sequence). Trimming removed 5 bases from V and 3 bases from J; junction bases left unmatched: 12.

The chain employs TRBV15 and TRBJ1-6; a weak D match, TRBD1 (5 bases). The CDR3 totals 13 residues. Between the trimmed V and J ends, which lost 5 bases and 7 bases, there was a span of 9 bases. Germline CDR1 is LNHNV and CDR2 is YYDKDF (reference sequence). CDR3 residues: CATSGDSNSPLHF. CDR3 DNA: TGTGCCACCAGCGGGGACTCAAATTCACCCCTCCACTTT.

The count of this clone is one. This sequence joins TRBV7-9 and TRBJ2-7; 11 positions match TRBD1. The junction had 6 bases not matched to a gene; V was cut back by 2 bases and J by 6 bases. Germline lookup yields CDR1 SEHNR and CDR2 FQNEAQ (reference sequence). This CDR3 is built from 15 residues. CDR3 residues: CASSLIGQGASEQYF. The CDR3 DNA reads TGTGCCAGCAGCTTAATAGGACAGGGGGCCTCCGAGCAGTACTTC.

The chain carries TRBV7-9 and TRBJ2-7; TRBD1 matches at 8 bases. V lost 6 bases and J lost 2; bases outside the gene matches: 12. The CDR3 spans 16 residues. Germline CDR1 and CDR2: SEHNR and FQNEAQ (reference sequence). The CDR3 DNA reads TGTGCCAGCAGTCCAATCGGACAGGGAGGAGCCTACGAGCAGTACTTC. Translation: CASSPIGQGGAYEQYF.

This chain joins TRBV7-9 and TRBJ2-7, with D uncertain. The CDR3 is 14 residues long. Trimming left V 3 bases short and J 6 bases short, with 15 bases between. Germline V gene data show CDR1 as SEHNR and CDR2 as FQNEAQ (reference sequence). The CDR3 DNA reads as TGTGCCAGCAGCTTCGGTCCGGGTTTCAGCGAGCAGTACTTC. Protein product: CASSFGPGFSEQYF.

V gene TRBV5-1 combines with J gene TRBJ1-2; tentatively, D is TRBD1 (6 bases). This CDR3 region has 15 residues. Germline V gene sequence: CDR1 SGHRS, CDR2 YFSETQ. Trimming stripped 4 bases from V and 2 bases from J, with 15 bases between. The CDR3 bases are TGCGCCAGCAGCCCAGGACAGATTAACAACTATGGCTACACCTTC. It is translated as CASSPGQINNYGYTF. The full variable domain, in which reference TRBV5-1 and TRBJ1-2 provide the parts outside the CDR3, is KAGVTQTPRYLIKTRGQQVTLSCSPISGHRSVSWYQQTPGQGLQFLFEYFSETQRNKGNFPGRFSGRQFSNSRSEMNVSTLELGDSALYLCASSPGQINNYGYTFGSGTRLTVV.

V usage is TRBV5-1 and J usage is TRBJ2-5; 7 bases are shared with TRBD1. CDR3 length equals 15 residues. J was trimmed by 1 base and V by 4 bases; bases with no gene match: 7. Per the germline V gene, CDR1 is SGHRS and CDR2 is YFSETQ. CDR3 residues: CASSSRQGSQETQYF. The DNA for the CDR3 is TGCGCCAGCAGCAGCAGACAGGGATCCCAAGAGACCCAGTACTTC.

The chain recombines TRBV9 with TRBJ2-7, with 15 bases matching TRBD2. Germline values: CDR1 SGDLS, CDR2 YYNGEE. The CDR3 length is 19 residues. V lost 4 bases, J lost 9 bases, and 20 bases stayed unmatched. Here the CDR3 reads CASSPGLAGGRGGYEGQYF. CDR3 coding DNA: TGTGCCAGCAGCCCCGGACTAGCGGGAGGGAGAGGGGGGTACGAAGGGCAGTACTTC.

V is TRBV2 and J is TRBJ1-4; D is uncertain. Germline CDR1 and CDR2: SNHLY and FYNNEI. CDR3 length: 15 residues. V was cut by 6 bases and J by 4 bases, with 15 bases left in between. The CDR3, as DNA: TGTGCCAGCAGGGGTACGGGGATGGTTAATGAAAAACTGTTTTTT. Translation: CASRGTGMVNEKLFF.

This clone was detected only a few times. The V call is TRBV6-4, the J call TRBJ1-6; 7 bases match TRBD1. The CDR3 consists of 15 residues. The V and J ends lost 6 bases and 5 bases, in that order; junction bases with no gene match: 7. CDR1 MRHNA and CDR2 SNTAGT come from the germline V gene. The CDR3 protein is CASSPGTDNNSPLHF. CDR3 nucleotides: TGTGCCAGCAGCCCAGGGACAGATAATAATTCACCCCTCCACTTT.

The chain joins TRBV11-2 to TRBJ2-1, with 13 bases identical to TRBD2. The V gene end was trimmed by 5 bases and the J gene end by 2 bases; junction bases not matched to a gene: 6. CDR3 length: 17 amino acids. Germline values: CDR1 SGHAT, CDR2 FQNNGV. The CDR3 spells CASSTRLAGGPYNEQFF. The CDR3 DNA sequence: TGTGCCAGCAGCACTCGACTAGCGGGGGGTCCCTACAATGAGCAGTTCTTC.

The rearrangement links TRBV6-5 to TRBJ2-7, with 10 bases that match TRBD1. The CDR3 is 15 amino acids. Trimming at V came to 8 bases and at J to 2 bases, leaving 9 bases not matched to a gene. In germline, CDR1 is MNHEY, CDR2 SVGAGI. The CDR3 DNA sequence: TGTGCCAGCCACGGTCCCGGGACAGGGGCCTACGAGCAGTACTTC. It encodes CASHGPGTGAYEQYF.

This chain joins TRBV5-4 and TRBJ2-2, with D possibly being TRBD1 (5 bases). V was trimmed by 4 bases and J by 5 bases, leaving 12 bases between them. This CDR3 region has 14 residues. Germline-derived CDR1 and CDR2 are SGHNT and YYREEE (reference sequence). The CDR3 bases are TGTGCCAGCAGCCGTAATAAGGGGACCGGGGAGCTGTTTTTT. Encoded protein: CASSRNKGTGELFF.

The rearrangement joins TRBV7-8 to TRBJ2-3; 7 bases fit TRBD1. The CDR3 is 14 residues long. Germline V gene data show CDR1 as SGHVS and CDR2 as FQNEAQ. J gave up 7 bases and V 7 bases, and 11 bases lay outside the gene matches. CDR3 DNA sequence: TGTGCCAGCACCCTCCAGGGGGTCGAGAATACGCAGTATTTT. As protein: CASTLQGVENTQYF.

The chain uses TRBV5-4 and TRBJ2-7, with no clear D. The CDR3 is made up of 11 amino acids. The V end was cut by 0 bases, the J end by 9 bases, with 7 bases between. From germline, CDR1 is SGHNT and CDR2 YYREEE (reference sequence). The CDR3, as DNA: TGTGCCAGCAGCTTGGCTTCGGTGCAGTACTTC. Its protein product is CASSLASVQYF.

The V and J genes are TRBV6-5 and TRBJ2-7, with 7 bases lining up with TRBD1. Per germline, CDR1 MNHEY and CDR2 SVGAGI. V shed 0 bases and J 3 bases; nucleotides not matched to a gene: 8. The CDR3 has 16 residues. CDR3: CASSYSGTAIIYEQYF. The CDR3 DNA is TGTGCCAGCAGTTACTCAGGGACAGCGATCATCTACGAGCAGTACTTC.

The chain carries TRBV4-3 and TRBJ2-7; 7 bases are shared with TRBD1. The CDR3 extends over 17 amino acids. Germline V gives CDR1 LGHNA, CDR2 YSLEER. Trimming at V came to 0 bases and at J to 2 bases, leaving 10 bases not matched to a gene. The CDR3 DNA reads as TGCGCCAGCAGCCAAGATGAGGCCAGGGGGTTAACCTACGAGCAGTACTTC. The encoded protein is CASSQDEARGLTYEQYF.

This clone was counted once. This chain links TRBV5-1 with TRBJ2-2, with D unclear. Germline CDR1 is SGHRS and CDR2 is YFSETQ. Trimming stripped 2 bases from V and 1 base from J, with 12 bases between. CDR3 length: 16 residues. CDR3 residues: CASSLDFQVNTGELFF. The CDR3 DNA reads as TGCGCCAGCAGCTTAGATTTTCAGGTGAACACCGGGGAGCTGTTTTTT.